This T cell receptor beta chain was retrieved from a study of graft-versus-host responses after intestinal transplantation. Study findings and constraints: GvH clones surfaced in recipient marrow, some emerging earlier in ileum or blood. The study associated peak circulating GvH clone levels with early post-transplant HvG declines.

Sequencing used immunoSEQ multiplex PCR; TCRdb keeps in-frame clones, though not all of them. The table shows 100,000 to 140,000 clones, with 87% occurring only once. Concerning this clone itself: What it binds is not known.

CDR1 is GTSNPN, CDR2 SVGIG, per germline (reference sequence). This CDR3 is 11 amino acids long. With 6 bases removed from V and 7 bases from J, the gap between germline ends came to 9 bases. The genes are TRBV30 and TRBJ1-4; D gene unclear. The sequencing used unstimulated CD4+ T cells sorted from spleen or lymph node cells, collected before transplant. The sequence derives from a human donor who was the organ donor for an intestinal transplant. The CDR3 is CACPFGEKLFF. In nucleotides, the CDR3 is TGTGCCTGCCCATTTGGTGAAAAACTGTTTTTT.